This TCR beta chain was found in a study of blood T cell repertoires in COVID-19. Data came from immunoSEQ multiplex PCR; TCRdb stores just in-frame clones and leaves some out. The sample lists tens of thousands of clones; approximately 86% were seen once. Germline values: CDR1 LGHDT, CDR2 YNNKEL (reference sequence). With V trimmed by 1 base and J by 0 bases, 4 bases remained unmatched. This CDR3 is built from 16 residues. A remark on this clone: This sample also contains other DNA sequences that code for the same CDR3.

Sequenced material: peripheral blood. The clonotype originates from a woman between 55 and 75 years old with acute or convalescent COVID-19. V and J are TRBV3-1 (or the pseudogene TRBV3-2) and TRBJ2-5, with TRBD2 matching 8 bases. The CDR3: CASSQGLAGYQETQYF. The CDR3 region has the DNA TGTGCCAGCAGCCAAGGGTTAGCGGGGTACCAAGAGACCCAGTACTTC.